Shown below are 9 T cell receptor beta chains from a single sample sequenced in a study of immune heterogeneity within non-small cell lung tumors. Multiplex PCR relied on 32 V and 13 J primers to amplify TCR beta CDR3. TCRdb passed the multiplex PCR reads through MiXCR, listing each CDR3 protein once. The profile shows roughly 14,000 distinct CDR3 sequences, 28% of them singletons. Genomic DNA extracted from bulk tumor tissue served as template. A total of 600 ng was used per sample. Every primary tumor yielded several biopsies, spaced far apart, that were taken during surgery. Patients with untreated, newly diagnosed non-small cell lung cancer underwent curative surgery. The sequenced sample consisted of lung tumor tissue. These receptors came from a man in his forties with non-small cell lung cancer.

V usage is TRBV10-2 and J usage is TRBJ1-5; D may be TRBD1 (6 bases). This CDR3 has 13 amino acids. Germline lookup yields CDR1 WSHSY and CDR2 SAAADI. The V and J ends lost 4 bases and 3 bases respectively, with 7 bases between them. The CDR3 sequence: CASSAGANQPQHF. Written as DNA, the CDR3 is TGCGCCAGCAGTGCAGGGGCCAATCAGCCCCAGCATTTT.

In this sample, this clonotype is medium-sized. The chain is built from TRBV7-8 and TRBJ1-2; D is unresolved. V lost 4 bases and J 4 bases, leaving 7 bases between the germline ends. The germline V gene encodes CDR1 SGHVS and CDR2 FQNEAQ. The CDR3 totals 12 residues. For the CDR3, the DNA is TGTGCCAGCAGCTCTGGGATCTATGGCTACACCTTC. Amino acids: CASSSGIYGYTF.

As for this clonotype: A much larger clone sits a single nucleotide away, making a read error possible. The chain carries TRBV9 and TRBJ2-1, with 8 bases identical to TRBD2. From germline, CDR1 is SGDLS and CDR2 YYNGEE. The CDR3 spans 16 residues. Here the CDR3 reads CASNVEIAGRYNEQFF. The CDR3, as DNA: TGTGCCAGCAACGTAGAAATAGCGGGGAGGTACAATGAGCAGTTCTTC.

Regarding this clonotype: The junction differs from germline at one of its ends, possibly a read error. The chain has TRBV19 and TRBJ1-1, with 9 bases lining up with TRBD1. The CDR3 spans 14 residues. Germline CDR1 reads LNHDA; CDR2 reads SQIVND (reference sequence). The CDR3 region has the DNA TGTGCCGGTAGTATAGGGGTACAGGGGGCGAGAGCTTTCTTT. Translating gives CAGSIGVQGARAFF.

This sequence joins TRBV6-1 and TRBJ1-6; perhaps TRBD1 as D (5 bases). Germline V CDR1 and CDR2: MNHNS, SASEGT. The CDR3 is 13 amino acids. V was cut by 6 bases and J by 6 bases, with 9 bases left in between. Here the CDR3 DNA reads TGTGCCAGCAGCGACAGAAGTAATTCACCCCTCCACTTT. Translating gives CASSDRSNSPLHF.

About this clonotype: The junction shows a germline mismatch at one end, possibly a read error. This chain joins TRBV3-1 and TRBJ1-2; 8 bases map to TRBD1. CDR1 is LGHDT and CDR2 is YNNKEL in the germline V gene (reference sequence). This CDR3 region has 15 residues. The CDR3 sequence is CASSPTVSRGQGYNF. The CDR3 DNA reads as TGTGCCAGCAGCCCTACCGTTTCCAGGGGGCAGGGCTACAACTTC. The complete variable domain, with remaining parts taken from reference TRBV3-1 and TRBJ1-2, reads DTAVSQTPKYLVTQMGNDKSIKCEQNLGHDTMYWYKQDSKKFLKIMFSYNNKELIINETVPNRFSPKSPDKAHLNLHINSLELGDSAVYFCASSPTVSRGQGYNFGSGTRLTVV.

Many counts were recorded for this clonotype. The CDR3 sequence: CASREGPGGTKTQYF. CDR3 nucleotide sequence: TGTGCCAGCAGGGAGGGACCAGGGGGTACGAAGACCCAGTACTTC. The chain links TRBV6-1 to TRBJ2-5; D may be TRBD1 (7 bases). This CDR3 is 15 amino acids long. CDR1 is MNHNS and CDR2 is SASEGT in the germline V gene. Trimming took off 6 bases at V and 6 bases at J, with 20 bases between the two ends.

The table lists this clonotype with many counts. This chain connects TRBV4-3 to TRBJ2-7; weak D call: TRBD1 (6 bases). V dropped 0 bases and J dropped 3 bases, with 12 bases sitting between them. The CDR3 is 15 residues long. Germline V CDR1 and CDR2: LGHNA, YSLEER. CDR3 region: CASSQDLGTYYEQYF. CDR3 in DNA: TGCGCCAGCAGCCAAGATTTGGGGACATACTACGAGCAGTACTTC.

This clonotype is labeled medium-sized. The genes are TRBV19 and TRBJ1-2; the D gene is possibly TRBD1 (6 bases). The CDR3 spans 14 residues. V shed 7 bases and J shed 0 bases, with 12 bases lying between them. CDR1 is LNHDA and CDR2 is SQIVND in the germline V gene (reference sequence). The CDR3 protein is CASIGQRTNYGYTF. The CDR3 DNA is TGTGCCAGTATCGGACAGAGAACTAACTATGGCTACACCTTC.